Listed here are 26 T cell receptor beta chains from one sample, sequenced in a study of blood T cell repertoires in COVID-19. Here immunoSEQ multiplex PCR was the method, and the copy in TCRdb shows in-frame clones only, minus some. The table lists 50,000 or so clones, roughly four fifths of them singletons. Sequenced material: peripheral blood. All receptors derive from a man between 35 and 55 years old with acute or convalescent COVID-19.

The rearrangement uses TRBV11-3 and TRBJ1-3; tentative D call: TRBD1 (5 bases). This CDR3 spans 15 amino acids. The V gene lost 3 bases and the J gene lost 4 bases, with 13 bases spanning the gap. Per the germline V gene, CDR1 is SGHNT and CDR2 is YENEEA. In DNA, the CDR3 is TGTGCCAGCAGCTTGACTGGGACTCTAGGAAACACCATATATTTT. Translated, it gives CASSLTGTLGNTIYF.

DNA of the CDR3: TGTGCCAGCACCACCCGAATTGGACAGAAGAACTATGGCTACACCTTC. It codes for CASTTRIGQKNYGYTF. The chain couples TRBV2 to TRBJ1-2; D perhaps matches TRBD1 (6 bases). CDR1 and CDR2 (germline): SNHLY, FYNNEI. The CDR3 sequence is 16 residues long. Trimming stripped 7 bases from V and 2 bases from J, with 20 bases between.

A single count supports this clone. The chain uses TRBV6-2 or TRBV6-3 and TRBJ2-3; 11 nucleotides align to TRBD1. Unmatched junction bases numbered 6, after V lost 3 bases and J lost 4 bases. From germline, CDR1 is MNHEY and CDR2 SVGEGT. The CDR3 runs 16 residues. The CDR3 reads CASSYSGTGGADTQYF. The CDR3 nucleotides are TGTGCCAGCAGTTATTCCGGGACAGGGGGAGCAGATACGCAGTATTTT.

The chain has TRBV7-2 and TRBJ1-1; D is possibly TRBD1 (5 bases). Germline assignment: CDR1 SGHTA and CDR2 FQGNSA. This CDR3 is built from 12 residues. V dropped 4 bases and J dropped 11 bases, with 14 bases sitting between them. CDR3 bases: TGTGCCAGCAGCTCCCGGACCCCAGGGGCTTTCTTT. This gives the protein CASSSRTPGAFF.

This chain uses TRBV2 with TRBJ2-2; TRBD1 is a possible D gene (6 bases). V lost 6 bases and J 0 bases, leaving 11 bases between the germline ends. CDR3 length equals 15 residues. Germline assignment: CDR1 SNHLY and CDR2 FYNNEI. The DNA of the CDR3 is TGTGCCAGCAGGACCGGGACAACGAACACCGGGGAGCTGTTTTTT. Its translation: CASRTGTTNTGELFF.

The chain couples TRBV7-9 to TRBJ2-1; 10 nucleotides agree with TRBD2. J gave up 6 bases and V 5 bases, and 10 bases lay outside the gene matches. The CDR3 has 16 residues. Germline CDR1 SEHNR, CDR2 FQNEAQ (reference sequence). CDR3 amino acids: CASSPYWSGGANEQFF. CDR3 sequence (DNA): TGTGCCAGCAGCCCCTATTGGAGCGGGGGGGCCAATGAGCAGTTCTTC. Using reference TRBV7-9 and TRBJ2-1 for the parts outside the CDR3, the full variable domain is DTGVSQNPRHKITKRGQNVTFRCDPISEHNRLYWYRQTLGQGPEFLTYFQNEAQLEKSRLLSDRFSAERPKGSFSTLEIQRTEQGDSAMYLCASSPYWSGGANEQFFGPGTRLTVL.

The rearrangement joins TRBV5-5 to TRBJ1-3; D unresolved. The CDR3 covers 15 residues. The germline gives CDR1 SGHKS, CDR2 YYEKEE (reference sequence). Trimming stripped 4 bases from V and 2 bases from J, with 13 bases between. Here the CDR3 DNA reads TGTGCCAGCAGCCCCCGAGGATCCACTGGAAACACCATATATTTT. It codes for CASSPRGSTGNTIYF. The full variable domain, completed using reference TRBV5-5 and TRBJ1-3, is DAGVTQSPTHLIKTRGQQVTLRCSPISGHKSVSWYQQVLGQGPQFIFQYYEKEERGRGNFPDRFSARQFPNYSSELNVNALLLGDSALYLCASSPRGSTGNTIYFGEGSWLTVV.

The chain joins TRBV29-1 to TRBJ2-2, with 12 bases identical to TRBD2. Germline V lookup: CDR1 SQVTM, CDR2 ANQGSEA. The V segment lost 4 bases and the J segment 4 bases; nucleotides outside the gene matches: 1. This CDR3 has 14 amino acids. The CDR3: CSVGLAGVTGELFF. Here the CDR3 DNA reads TGCAGCGTTGGACTAGCGGGGGTCACCGGGGAGCTGTTTTTT.

This clone has a single count. V gene TRBV7-2 combines with J gene TRBJ2-3; 12 bases are a match to TRBD2. With 2 bases clipped from V and 2 bases from J, the junction kept 5 bases outside the gene matches. CDR1 SGHTA and CDR2 FQGNSA come from the germline V gene. The CDR3 covers 17 residues. The CDR3 is CASSLTSGGSVTDTQYF. The CDR3 region has the DNA TGTGCCAGCAGCTTAACTAGCGGGGGGTCGGTCACAGATACGCAGTATTTT.

This clone was counted a single time. V is TRBV20-1 and J is TRBJ1-5; 7 nucleotides match TRBD1. Germline values: CDR1 DFQATT, CDR2 SNEGSKA (reference sequence). The CDR3 totals 14 residues. J was trimmed by 3 bases and V by 3 bases; bases with no gene match: 5. CDR3 DNA sequence: TGCAGTGCTAGTGGGGACAGCTACAATCAGCCCCAGCATTTT. Translation: CSASGDSYNQPQHF.

This chain links TRBV25-1 with TRBJ1-1; no definite D call. Trimming removed 2 bases at V and 1 base at J, with 17 bases between. The V gene's germline CDR1 is MGHDK and CDR2 SYGVNS. The CDR3 runs to 17 residues. CDR3 amino acids: CASSEGQPWTTNTEAFF. CDR3 bases: TGTGCCAGCAGTGAAGGCCAGCCCTGGACTACGAACACTGAAGCTTTCTTT.

The chain uses TRBV6-1 and TRBJ2-3; D is ambiguous. Trimming removed 0 bases from V and 2 bases from J, with 12 bases in between. CDR3 length: 16 amino acids. The germline V gene encodes CDR1 MNHNS and CDR2 SASEGT. The CDR3 protein is CASSEADFTITDTQYF. The CDR3 DNA reads as TGTGCCAGCAGTGAAGCCGACTTCACCATCACAGATACGCAGTATTTT.

The chain uses TRBV10-3 and TRBJ2-2; TRBD2 might be the D (5 bases). V dropped 6 bases and J dropped 1 base, with 9 bases sitting between them. The germline CDR1 and CDR2 sequences are ENHRY and SYGVKD. This CDR3 region has 14 residues. CDR3 DNA sequence: TGTGCCATCAGATCCGGGGTGAACACCGGGGAGCTGTTTTTT. Translated, it gives CAIRSGVNTGELFF.

This chain joins TRBV7-3 and TRBJ1-1; D gene unclear. The CDR3 has 15 amino acids. Trimming took 4 bases from V and 1 from J, leaving 13 bases between them. Germline assignment: CDR1 SGHTA and CDR2 FQGTGA. The CDR3 nucleotides read TGTGCCAGCAGCTCTCGGACCGGGGAGAACACTGAAGCTTTCTTT. Its translation is CASSSRTGENTEAFF. Looking up the rest from reference TRBV7-3 and TRBJ1-1 gives the full variable domain: GAGVSQTPSNKVTEKGKYVELRCDPISGHTALYWYRQSLGQGPEFLIYFQGTGAADDSGLPNDRFFAVRPEGSVSTLKIQRTERGDSAVYLCASSSRTGENTEAFFGQGTRLTVV.

The chain couples TRBV10-2 to TRBJ1-1; 11 bases match TRBD1. This CDR3 comprises 15 residues. With V trimmed by 5 bases and J by 4 bases, 6 bases remained unmatched. Germline CDR1 and CDR2: WSHSY and SAAADI. The CDR3 coding sequence is TGCGCCAGCAGTTCGGGACAGGGGGGGAGCACTGAAGCTTTCTTT. Protein product: CASSSGQGGSTEAFF.

The chain employs TRBV19 and TRBJ2-2, with 10 bases aligning to TRBD1. Germline V lookup: CDR1 LNHDA, CDR2 SQIVND (reference sequence). The CDR3 has 17 amino acids. The ends lost 7 bases at V and 3 bases at J; junction bases unmatched: 11. The CDR3 bases are TGTGCCAGTATCCGGGACAGGGGTGGCGGGTACACCGGGGAGCTGTTTTTT. Translated: CASIRDRGGGYTGELFF.

The chain combines TRBV5-1 with TRBJ1-1; no firm D call. The CDR3 runs to 14 residues. Germline V lookup: CDR1 SGHRS, CDR2 YFSETQ. V lost 4 bases and J lost 0, with 10 bases in between. In DNA, the CDR3 is TGCGCCAGCAGCCCCCAAGGAGTGAACACTGAAGCTTTCTTT. Translation gives CASSPQGVNTEAFF. Variable domain in full (rest from reference TRBV5-1 and TRBJ1-1): KAGVTQTPRYLIKTRGQQVTLSCSPISGHRSVSWYQQTPGQGLQFLFEYFSETQRNKGNFPGRFSGRQFSNSRSEMNVSTLELGDSALYLCASSPQGVNTEAFFGQGTRLTVV.

The rearrangement uses TRBV4-2 and TRBJ2-1, with 11 bases identical to TRBD1. The CDR3 consists of 15 residues. V shed 1 base and J 6 bases; nucleotides not matched to a gene: 2. Germline V lookup: CDR1 LGHNA, CDR2 YNFKEQ. Here the CDR3 reads CASSQGGQGVNEQFF. The DNA for the CDR3 is TGTGCCAGCAGCCAAGGGGGACAGGGGGTCAATGAGCAGTTCTTC.

This sequence joins TRBV2 and TRBJ2-7; 8 bases line up with TRBD1. Trimming cost V 7 bases and J 1 base; bases outside gene matches: 6. The CDR3 totals 14 residues. Germline V gene lookup returns CDR1 SNHLY and CDR2 FYNNEI. CDR3 residues: CASTGDRLSYEQYF. The CDR3 nucleotides read TGTGCCAGCACTGGGGACAGGTTGTCCTACGAGCAGTACTTC.

The chain links TRBV6-2 or TRBV6-3 to TRBJ1-1; TRBD1 is a possible D gene (5 bases). This CDR3 has 13 amino acids. V shed 6 bases and J shed 2 bases, with 10 bases lying between them. Germline V gene data show CDR1 as MNHEY and CDR2 as SVGEGT. CDR3 sequence: CASSGGKNTEAFF. The CDR3 DNA follows: TGTGCCAGCAGCGGGGGGAAAAACACTGAAGCTTTCTTT.

The rearrangement uses TRBV4-1 and TRBJ1-1, with a weak D call TRBD1 (5 bases). The CDR3 consists of 14 residues. V was pared by 6 bases and J by 1 base, with 12 bases between. Germline V lookup: CDR1 MGHRA, CDR2 YSYEKL. The CDR3 DNA is TGCGCCAGCAGGGGGCATCTGAAGAACACTGAAGCTTTCTTT. It is translated as CASRGHLKNTEAFF.

The chain recombines TRBV19 with TRBJ1-5; 7 nucleotides align to TRBD1. CDR3 length equals 16 residues. Germline V gene data show CDR1 as LNHDA and CDR2 as SQIVND (reference sequence). The ends lost 2 bases at V and 1 base at J; junction bases unmatched: 5. The CDR3, as DNA: TGTGCCAGTAGTATACCTACAGGGGCGAGCAATCAGCCCCAGCATTTT. Amino acids: CASSIPTGASNQPQHF.

In its sample, this clone was seen once. V usage is TRBV5-1 and J usage is TRBJ2-3, with 11 bases matching TRBD2. V was clipped by 0 bases and J by 2 bases; unmatched bases: 2. Per germline, CDR1 SGHRS and CDR2 YFSETQ. The CDR3 runs to 16 residues. Here the CDR3 DNA reads TGCGCCAGCAGCTTGGGACTAGCGGGGAACACAGATACGCAGTATTTT. It is translated as CASSLGLAGNTDTQYF.

This chain uses TRBV3-1 (or the pseudogene TRBV3-2) with TRBJ2-1; 11 positions match TRBD2. Per the germline V gene, CDR1 is LGHDT and CDR2 is YNNKEL (reference sequence). V lost 8 bases to trimming and J lost 7 bases; unmatched junction nucleotides: 10. The CDR3 spans 15 residues. The CDR3: CASLGRGTSGNEQFF. The CDR3 DNA follows: TGTGCCAGCTTGGGTCGGGGGACTAGCGGAAATGAGCAGTTCTTC.

This chain joins TRBV3-1 (or the pseudogene TRBV3-2) and TRBJ2-5, with TRBD2 identical over 11 bases. Germline-derived CDR1 and CDR2 are LGHDT and YNNKEL (reference sequence). After removal of 6 bases from V and 3 bases from J, the junction contained 3 bases not matched to a gene. CDR3 length equals 14 residues. The CDR3: CASRVLAGEETQYF. CDR3 coding DNA: TGTGCCAGCAGGGTACTAGCGGGGGAAGAGACCCAGTACTTC.

J is TRBJ2-3 and V is TRBV5-1; TRBD1 matches 9 bases. The V segment lost 3 bases and the J segment 0 bases; nucleotides outside the gene matches: 11. The CDR3 contains 18 residues. Germline V gives CDR1 SGHRS, CDR2 YFSETQ. CDR3 residues: CASSYGQGSVSSTDTQYF. DNA for the CDR3: TGCGCCAGCAGCTACGGACAGGGGTCGGTTTCAAGCACAGATACGCAGTATTTT. The full variable domain, in which reference TRBV5-1 and TRBJ2-3 provide the parts outside the CDR3, is KAGVTQTPRYLIKTRGQQVTLSCSPISGHRSVSWYQQTPGQGLQFLFEYFSETQRNKGNFPGRFSGRQFSNSRSEMNVSTLELGDSALYLCASSYGQGSVSSTDTQYFGPGTRLTVL.